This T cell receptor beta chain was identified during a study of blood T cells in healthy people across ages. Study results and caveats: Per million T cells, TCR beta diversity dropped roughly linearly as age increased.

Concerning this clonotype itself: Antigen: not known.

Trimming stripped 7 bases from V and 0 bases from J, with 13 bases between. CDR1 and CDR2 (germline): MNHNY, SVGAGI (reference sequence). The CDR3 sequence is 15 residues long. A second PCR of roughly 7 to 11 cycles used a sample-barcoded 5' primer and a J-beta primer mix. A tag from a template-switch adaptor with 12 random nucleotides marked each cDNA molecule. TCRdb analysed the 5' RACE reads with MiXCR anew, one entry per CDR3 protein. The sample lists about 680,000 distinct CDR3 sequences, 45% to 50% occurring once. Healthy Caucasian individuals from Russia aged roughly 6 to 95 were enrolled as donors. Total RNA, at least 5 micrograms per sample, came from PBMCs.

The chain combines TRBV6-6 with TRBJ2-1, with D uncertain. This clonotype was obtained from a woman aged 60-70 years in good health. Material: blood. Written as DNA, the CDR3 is TGTGCCAGCACCACCGACGGAAACTCCTACAATGAGCAGTTCTTC. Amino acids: CASTTDGNSYNEQFF.